The clone carrying this T cell receptor (beta chain) is labeled medium-sized. Being off target in a library aimed at alpha chains, this beta chain has a size of little meaning. TCR cDNA molecules each carried a unique molecular identifier. TCRdb analysed the 5' RACE reads with MiXCR anew, one entry per CDR3 protein. This sample carries 5,000 to 6,500 distinct CDR3 sequences, around 12% of them seen once, and the ten largest clones take approximately 17%. The V gene end was trimmed by 6 bases and the J gene end by 8 bases; junction bases not matched to a gene: 10. CDR1 is LNHDA, CDR2 SQIVND, per germline (reference sequence). The CDR3 has 15 amino acids. The record originates from a study of spatial heterogeneity in lung cancer. In the study overall: Alpha-chain sequences were consistently detected less often than beta-chain sequences.

As to time point: sample taken at primary tumor resection. Donors were around 70 untreated early-stage non-small cell lung cancer patients. Unsorted whole RNA of tumor, nontumor lung or frozen PBMC was sequenced. The sample consisted of lung tissue, taken at surgery. This sequence originates from a human donor with early-stage non-small cell lung cancer. V is TRBV19 and J is TRBJ2-1; 10 nucleotides match TRBD2. The CDR3, as DNA: TGTGCCAGTAGCACCCTAGCGGGAGCAACCTATGAGCAGTTCTTC. Encoded protein: CASSTLAGATYEQFF.